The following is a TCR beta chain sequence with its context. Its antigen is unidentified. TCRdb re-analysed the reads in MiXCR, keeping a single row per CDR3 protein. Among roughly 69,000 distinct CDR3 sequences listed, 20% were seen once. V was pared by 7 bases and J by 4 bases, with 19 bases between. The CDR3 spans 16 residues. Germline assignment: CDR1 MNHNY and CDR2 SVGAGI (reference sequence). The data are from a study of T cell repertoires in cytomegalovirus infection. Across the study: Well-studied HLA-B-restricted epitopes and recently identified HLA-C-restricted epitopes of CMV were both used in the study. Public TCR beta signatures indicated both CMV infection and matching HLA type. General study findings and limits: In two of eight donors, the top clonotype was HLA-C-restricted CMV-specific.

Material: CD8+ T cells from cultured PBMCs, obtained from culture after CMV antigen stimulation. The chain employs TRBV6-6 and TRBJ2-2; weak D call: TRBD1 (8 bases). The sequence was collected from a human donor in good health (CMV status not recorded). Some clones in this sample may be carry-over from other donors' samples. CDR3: CASMGKQGGITGELFF. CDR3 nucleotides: TGTGCCAGCATGGGGAAACAGGGGGGGATCACCGGGGAGCTGTTTTTT.